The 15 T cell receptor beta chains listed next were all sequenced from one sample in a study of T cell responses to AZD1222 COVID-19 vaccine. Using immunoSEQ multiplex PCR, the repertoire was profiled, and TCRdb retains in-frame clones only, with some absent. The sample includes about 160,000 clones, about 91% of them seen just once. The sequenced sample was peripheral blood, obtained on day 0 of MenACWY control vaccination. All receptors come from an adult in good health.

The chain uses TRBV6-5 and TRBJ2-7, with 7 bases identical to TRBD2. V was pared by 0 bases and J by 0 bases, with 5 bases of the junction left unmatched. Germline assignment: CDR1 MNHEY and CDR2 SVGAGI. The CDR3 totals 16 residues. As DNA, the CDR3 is TGTGCCAGCAGTTACTCTGGGGGGAGGGCCTCCTACGAGCAGTACTTC. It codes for CASSYSGGRASYEQYF.

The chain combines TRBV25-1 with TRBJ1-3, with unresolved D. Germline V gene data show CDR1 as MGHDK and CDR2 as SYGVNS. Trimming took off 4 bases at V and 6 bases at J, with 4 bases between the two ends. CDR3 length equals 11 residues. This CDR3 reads CASSGVNTIYF. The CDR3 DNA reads TGTGCCAGCAGTGGAGTAAACACCATATATTTT.

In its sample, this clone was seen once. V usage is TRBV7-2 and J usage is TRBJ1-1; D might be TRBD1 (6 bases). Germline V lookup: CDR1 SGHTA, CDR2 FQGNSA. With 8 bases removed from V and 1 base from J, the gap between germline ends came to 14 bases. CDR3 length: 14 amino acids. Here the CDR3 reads CASVSGGWNTEAFF. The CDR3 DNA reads TGTGCCAGCGTATCCGGGGGCTGGAACACTGAAGCTTTCTTT.

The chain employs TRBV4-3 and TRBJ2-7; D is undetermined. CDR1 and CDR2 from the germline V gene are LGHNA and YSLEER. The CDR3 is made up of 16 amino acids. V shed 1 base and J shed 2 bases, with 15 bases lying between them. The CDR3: CASSQVLGELAYEQYF. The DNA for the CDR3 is TGCGCCAGCAGCCAAGTGTTAGGCGAATTGGCCTACGAGCAGTACTTC.

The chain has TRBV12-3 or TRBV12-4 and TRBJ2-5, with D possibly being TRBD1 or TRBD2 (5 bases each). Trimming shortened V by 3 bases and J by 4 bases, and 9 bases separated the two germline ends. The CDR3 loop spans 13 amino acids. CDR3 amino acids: CASSLAGTETQYF. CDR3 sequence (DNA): TGTGCCAGCAGTTTGGCAGGGACAGAGACCCAGTACTTC.

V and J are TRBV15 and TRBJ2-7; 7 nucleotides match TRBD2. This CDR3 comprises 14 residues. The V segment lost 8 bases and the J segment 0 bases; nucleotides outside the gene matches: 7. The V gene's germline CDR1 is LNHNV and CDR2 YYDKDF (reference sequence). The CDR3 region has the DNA TGTGCCACCGGGAGGGCCGGAGGCTCCTACGAGCAGTACTTC. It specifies CATGRAGGSYEQYF.

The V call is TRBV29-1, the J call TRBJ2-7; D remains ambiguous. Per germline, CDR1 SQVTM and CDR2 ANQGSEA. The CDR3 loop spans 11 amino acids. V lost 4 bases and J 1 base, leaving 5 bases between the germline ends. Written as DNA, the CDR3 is TGCAGCGTTGCCCAATCCTACGAGCAGTACTTC. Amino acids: CSVAQSYEQYF.

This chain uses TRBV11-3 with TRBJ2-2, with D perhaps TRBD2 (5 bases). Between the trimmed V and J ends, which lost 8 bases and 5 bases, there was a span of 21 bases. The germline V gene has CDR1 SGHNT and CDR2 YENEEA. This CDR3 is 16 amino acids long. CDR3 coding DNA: TGTGCCAGCTGCTGTTCCGGGCGGGCTGAGACCGGGGAGCTGTTTTTT. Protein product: CASCCSGRAETGELFF.

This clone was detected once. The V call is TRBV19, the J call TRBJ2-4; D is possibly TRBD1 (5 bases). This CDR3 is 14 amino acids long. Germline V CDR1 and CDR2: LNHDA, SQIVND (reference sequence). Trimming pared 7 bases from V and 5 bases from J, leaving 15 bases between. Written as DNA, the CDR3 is TGTGCCAGTAACGATATGACAGTCGAAAACATTCAGTACTTC. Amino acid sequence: CASNDMTVENIQYF.

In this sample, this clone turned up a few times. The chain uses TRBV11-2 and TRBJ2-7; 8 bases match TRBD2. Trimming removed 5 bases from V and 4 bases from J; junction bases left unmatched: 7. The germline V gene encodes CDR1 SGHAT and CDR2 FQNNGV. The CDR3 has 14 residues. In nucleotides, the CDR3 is TGTGCCAGCAGCCCAACTAGCGGAACTTACGAGCAGTACTTC. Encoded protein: CASSPTSGTYEQYF.

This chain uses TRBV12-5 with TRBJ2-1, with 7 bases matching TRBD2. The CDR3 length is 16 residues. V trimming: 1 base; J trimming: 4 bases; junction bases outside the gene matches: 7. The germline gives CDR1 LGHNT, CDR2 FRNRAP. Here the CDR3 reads CASGLGDGRRYNEQFF. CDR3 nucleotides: TGTGCTAGTGGTTTGGGCGACGGGAGGAGGTACAATGAGCAGTTCTTC.

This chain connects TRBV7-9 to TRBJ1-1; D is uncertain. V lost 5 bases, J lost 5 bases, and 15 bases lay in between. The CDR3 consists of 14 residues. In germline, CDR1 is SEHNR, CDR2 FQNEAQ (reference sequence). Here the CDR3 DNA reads TGTGCCAGCAGCCCGGAGAGGGCTTGGACTGAAGCTTTCTTT. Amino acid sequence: CASSPERAWTEAFF.

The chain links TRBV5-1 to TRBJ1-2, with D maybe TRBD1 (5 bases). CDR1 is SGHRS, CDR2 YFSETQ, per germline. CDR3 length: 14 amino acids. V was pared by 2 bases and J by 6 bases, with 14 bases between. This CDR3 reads CASSLAVSGDGYTF. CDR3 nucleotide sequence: TGCGCCAGCAGCTTAGCAGTCTCGGGGGATGGCTACACCTTC.

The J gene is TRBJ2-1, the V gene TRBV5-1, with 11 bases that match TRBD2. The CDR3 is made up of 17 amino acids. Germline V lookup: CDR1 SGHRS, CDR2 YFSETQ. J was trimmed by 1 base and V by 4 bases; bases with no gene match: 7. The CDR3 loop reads CASSPGTSGLSYNEQFF. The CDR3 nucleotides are TGCGCCAGCAGCCCTGGGACTAGCGGCCTTTCCTACAATGAGCAGTTCTTC.

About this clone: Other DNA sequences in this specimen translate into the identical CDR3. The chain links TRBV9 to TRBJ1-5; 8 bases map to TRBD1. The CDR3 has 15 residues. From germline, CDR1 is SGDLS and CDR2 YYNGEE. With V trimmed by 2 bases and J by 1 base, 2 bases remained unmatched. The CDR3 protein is CASSVGTGSNQPQHF. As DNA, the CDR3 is TGTGCCAGCAGCGTTGGGACAGGCAGCAATCAGCCCCAGCATTTT.